This T cell receptor beta chain came from a study of metastatic and nonmetastatic thyroid tumors (dated by TCRdb to 2018 to 2021). Looking at the study overall: Repertoires from peripheral blood and from tumor or nodule tissue samples of malignant and benign thyroid patients were compared. The paper as a whole reports these results and caveats: In both blood and tumor samples, malignant tumors were reported to have significantly higher TCR beta diversity than benign nodules.

Of note for this clone: Which antigen it targets is not known. No qualities accompany the bases; no much larger clone lies one base away.

The junction shows trimming of 4 bases on V and 6 bases on J, and the gene matches do not reach 9 bases of it. The CDR3 covers 17 residues, taking in both the cysteine and the phenylalanine. Only the CDR3 DNA stays, 51 bases, in frame from base 1. The CDR1 and CDR2 encoded by the germline V gene are SGHTA and FQGTGA. Before undergoing thyroid surgery, none of the patients had been given any kind of treatment. Using T-cell receptor beta sequencing, the study looked back at clinical samples from patients collected from about 2011 to 2018. Receptors were amplified or captured by PCR. The reads were generated on an Illumina HiSeq 4000. The TCR beta-chain CDR3 region of each patient was profiled by high-throughput sequencing. The study's processing was this. A classifier to discriminate distant-metastatic papillary thyroid cancer patients was built from CDR3 differences across clinicopathological groups. The Shannon index was used to assess repertoire diversity, and the Morisita-Horn index was used to assess tumor-blood repertoire similarity. TCRdb passed the public sequencing reads through fastp at Q25 and MiXCR, retaining productive beta sequences. V and J calls and clone size were set by TCRdb, not the authors. Within this sample are fewer than 40,000 clones, with approximately 16% of them counted one time only. The ten largest clones represent under 20% of the sample.

The TCR originated in a male donor with papillary thyroid cancer or a benign thyroid nodule (not recorded which). Some clones in this sample may be carry-over from other donors' samples. The chain uses TRBV7-3 and TRBJ2-2, with 12 bases aligning to TRBD2. Sequenced material: blood. The sequenced DNA: TGTGCCAGCAGCTCCCGGACTAGCGGGATGCGGGCCGGGGAGCTGTTTTTT. This codes for CASSSRTSGMRAGELFF.